The 23 T cell receptor beta chains given below trace back to one sample, sequenced in a study of type 1 regulatory T cells. TCRdb ran MiXCR on the reads and lists one entry per CDR3 protein. The repertoire holds around 88,000 distinct CDR3 sequences, roughly 30% seen once, with roughly 2.2% in the top ten. Sequencing was done on a sample of CD4+ T cells, either the whole sample or a sorted fraction (not recorded which). Receptors originate from a human donor in good health.

This clonotype was observed a few times. The chain recombines TRBV19 with TRBJ2-6; 8 bases are shared with TRBD1. The V gene's germline CDR1 is LNHDA and CDR2 SQIVND (reference sequence). The trim removed 6 bases at V and 0 bases at J, leaving 10 bases unmatched. The CDR3 totals 18 residues. This CDR3 is CASREQGVSRSGANVLTF. CDR3 in DNA: TGTGCCAGTAGGGAACAGGGGGTCTCCCGCTCTGGGGCCAACGTCCTGACTTTC.

In its sample, this clonotype was seen a few times. The chain uses TRBV7-9 and TRBJ2-7; 9 nucleotides line up with TRBD1. The CDR3 totals 17 residues. Germline V CDR1 and CDR2: SEHNR, FQNEAQ (reference sequence). Trimming cost V 1 base and J 3 bases; bases outside gene matches: 10. The CDR3: CASSLELGQGFNYEQYF. The CDR3 coding sequence is TGTGCCAGCAGCTTAGAGTTAGGACAGGGGTTTAACTACGAGCAGTACTTC.

This clonotype was recorded a few times. The CDR3 here is CASSQYPAEQYF. DNA of the CDR3: TGTGCCAGCAGCCAATATCCAGCCGAGCAGTACTTC. The J gene is TRBJ2-7, the V gene TRBV3-1; D remains ambiguous. CDR1 and CDR2 (germline): LGHDT, YNNKEL (reference sequence). This CDR3 has 12 residues. Trimming took 2 bases from V and 6 from J, leaving 8 bases between them.

This clonotype was detected only a few times. J is TRBJ2-7 and V is TRBV7-2; D is unclear. The V end was cut by 2 bases, the J end by 4 bases, with 9 bases between. The V gene's germline CDR1 is SGHTA and CDR2 FQGNSA. The CDR3 extends over 13 amino acids. The CDR3 here is CASSLRSAYEQYF. In DNA, the CDR3 is TGTGCCAGCAGCTTAAGGTCGGCGTACGAGCAGTACTTC.

The V and J genes are TRBV4-3 and TRBJ2-3; 7 bases are a match to TRBD2. This CDR3 has 15 amino acids. V gave up 6 bases and J gave up 1 base; unmatched junction bases: 7. Per the germline V gene, CDR1 is LGHNA and CDR2 is YSLEER. Here the CDR3 DNA reads TGCGCCAGCAGTACGGGAGGTAGCGGCACAGATACGCAGTATTTT. This codes for CASSTGGSGTDTQYF.

This clonotype was recorded at least ten times. The rearrangement links TRBV6-2 or TRBV6-3 to TRBJ2-1, with 9 bases lining up with TRBD2. The CDR3 is 16 residues long. V dropped 2 bases and J dropped 5; count of bases not matched to a gene: 7. Germline assignment: CDR1 MNHEY and CDR2 SVGEGT. CDR3 bases: TGTGCCAGCAGTTACACGGGACTAGCTCTAAACAATGAGCAGTTCTTC. Translating it yields CASSYTGLALNNEQFF.

The table lists this clonotype with many counts. This chain links TRBV5-1 with TRBJ2-1; tentative D call: TRBD2 (6 bases). Trimming removed 1 base from V and 8 bases from J, with 13 bases in between. Germline V lookup: CDR1 SGHRS, CDR2 YFSETQ. The length of the CDR3 is 14 residues. In DNA form, the CDR3 reads TGCGCCAGCAGCTTGATGACTAGTTCCGATGAGCAGTTCTTC. Translating gives CASSLMTSSDEQFF. Drawing the rest from reference TRBV5-1 and TRBJ2-1, the complete variable domain is KAGVTQTPRYLIKTRGQQVTLSCSPISGHRSVSWYQQTPGQGLQFLFEYFSETQRNKGNFPGRFSGRQFSNSRSEMNVSTLELGDSALYLCASSLMTSSDEQFFGPGTRLTVL.

The rearrangement joins TRBV6-5 to TRBJ2-2, with 12 nucleotides matching TRBD2. Germline V gene sequence: CDR1 MNHEY, CDR2 SVGAGI. The CDR3 spans 17 residues. J lost 0 bases, V lost 6 bases, and 5 bases had no gene match. CDR3 sequence (DNA): TGTGCCAGCAGGCGGACTAGCGGGAAGACGAACACCGGGGAGCTGTTTTTT. It yields the protein CASRRTSGKTNTGELFF.

The table lists this clonotype with a count of one. This chain joins TRBV19 and TRBJ2-1, with TRBD1 matching 9 bases. CDR3 length equals 14 residues. CDR1 is LNHDA and CDR2 is SQIVND in the germline V gene (reference sequence). V trimming: 7 bases; J trimming: 5 bases; junction bases outside the gene matches: 6. CDR3 coding DNA: TGTGCCAGTAACGACAGGGGGACGAACAATGAGCAGTTCTTC. Its protein product is CASNDRGTNNEQFF.

V and J are TRBV13 and TRBJ2-7; no definite D call. Germline-derived CDR1 and CDR2 are PRHDT and FYEKMQ (reference sequence). V gave up 2 bases and J gave up 0 bases, with 5 bases separating them. The CDR3 consists of 13 residues. The DNA for the CDR3 is TGTGCCAGCAGCTTACTTAACTCCTACGAGCAGTACTTC. As protein: CASSLLNSYEQYF.

J is TRBJ1-5 and V is TRBV7-9; 7 bases agree with TRBD1. Germline CDR1 and CDR2: SEHNR and FQNEAQ (reference sequence). After removal of 0 bases from V and 5 bases from J, the junction contained 4 bases not matched to a gene. The CDR3 is made up of 15 amino acids. CDR3 nucleotides: TGTGCCAGCAGCTTAGCAGGGGGCATGGATCAGCCCCAGCATTTT. Translated: CASSLAGGMDQPQHF.

By sample fraction, this clonotype is medium-sized. The junction differs from germline at one of its ends, possibly a read error. The chain recombines TRBV3-1 with TRBJ2-2, with D hard to call. The CDR3 has 14 residues. From germline, CDR1 is LGHDT and CDR2 YNNKEL (reference sequence). The CDR3 sequence is CASSQDWNPGELFF. CDR3 nucleotide sequence: TGTGCCAGCAGCCAAGATTGGAACCCCGGGGAGCTGTTTTTT. The variable domain in full, with the rest retrieved from reference TRBV3-1 and TRBJ2-2, is DTAVSQTPKYLVTQMGNDKSIKCEQNLGHDTMYWYKQDSKKFLKIMFSYNNKELIINETVPNRFSPKSPDKAHLNLHINSLELGDSAVYFCASSQDWNPGELFFGEGSRLTVL.

Only a few counts were recorded for this clonotype. The rearrangement uses TRBV28 and TRBJ2-7; D is undetermined. Looked up from germline, CDR1 is MDHEN and CDR2 is SYDVKM. Trimming took 4 bases from V and 0 from J, leaving 10 bases between them. The CDR3 spans 14 residues. CDR3 amino acids: CASSSTAFSYEQYF. The DNA of the CDR3 is TGTGCCAGCAGTTCGACTGCTTTCTCCTACGAGCAGTACTTC.

Notes on this clonotype: One junction end does not reproduce the germline sequence, and a read error may be involved. V gene TRBV10-3 combines with J gene TRBJ2-7, with D perhaps being TRBD1 or TRBD2 (5 bases each). The CDR3 consists of 14 residues. Germline V gene data show CDR1 as ENHRY and CDR2 as SYGVKD. As DNA, the CDR3 is TGTGTCATCAGTGGAGGACACCCGTCCTACGAGCAGTACTTC. Translation gives CVISGGHPSYEQYF.

This clonotype was seen a few times. The V gene is TRBV7-8, the J gene TRBJ2-3; D not certain. CDR1 and CDR2 from the germline V gene are SGHVS and FQNEAQ. The CDR3 has 18 residues. Trimming took off 1 base at V and 0 bases at J, with 17 bases between the two ends. CDR3 bases: TGTGCCAGCAGCTTAGGACTGGCGGTACAATATAGCACAGATACGCAGTATTTT. Protein: CASSLGLAVQYSTDTQYF.

In its sample, this clonotype was seen a few times. The CDR3 sequence: CASSPGGTGSNQPQHF. In nucleotides, the CDR3 is TGCGCCAGCAGCCCCGGAGGGACCGGTAGCAATCAGCCCCAGCATTTT. The chain is built from TRBV5-1 and TRBJ1-5; possibly TRBD1 for D (5 bases). V lost 4 bases to trimming and J lost 0 bases, with 14 bases between them. CDR1 SGHRS and CDR2 YFSETQ come from the germline V gene. This CDR3 has 16 amino acids.

This chain connects TRBV20-1 to TRBJ2-2; D is ambiguous. This CDR3 region has 15 residues. CDR1 is DFQATT, CDR2 SNEGSKA, per germline (reference sequence). Trimming removed 6 bases from V and 0 bases from J, with 14 bases in between. In DNA form, the CDR3 reads TGCAGTGCCTCCCCCCTATGGGCGAACACCGGGGAGCTGTTTTTT. This encodes CSASPLWANTGELFF.

The rearrangement links TRBV7-6 to TRBJ2-1; 8 bases map to TRBD1. The CDR3 runs to 16 residues. Germline trimming cut 5 bases from V and 1 base from J; bases unmatched to any gene: 7. From germline, CDR1 is SGHVS and CDR2 FNYEAQ. CDR3 bases: TGTGCCAGCAGCGCCCTGACAGGGGATTCCTACAATGAGCAGTTCTTC. This codes for CASSALTGDSYNEQFF. The whole variable domain, filled in from reference TRBV7-6 and TRBJ2-1, reads GAGVSQSPRYKVTKRGQDVALRCDPISGHVSLYWYRQALGQGPEFLTYFNYEAQQDKSGLPNDRFSAERPEGSISTLTIQRTEQRDSAMYRCASSALTGDSYNEQFFGPGTRLTVL.

This chain joins TRBV7-6 and TRBJ2-1, with 8 bases fitting TRBD1. With 1 base clipped from V and 3 bases from J, the junction kept 5 bases outside the gene matches. CDR1 is SGHVS and CDR2 is FNYEAQ in the germline V gene. The CDR3 is 16 residues long. The CDR3: CASSLVGQGIYNEQFF. The CDR3, as DNA: TGTGCCAGCAGCTTAGTTGGACAGGGCATCTACAATGAGCAGTTCTTC. Full variable domain (missing parts from reference TRBV7-6 and TRBJ2-1): GAGVSQSPRYKVTKRGQDVALRCDPISGHVSLYWYRQALGQGPEFLTYFNYEAQQDKSGLPNDRFSAERPEGSISTLTIQRTEQRDSAMYRCASSLVGQGIYNEQFFGPGTRLTVL.

V gene TRBV5-1 combines with J gene TRBJ2-1; unclear D gene. This CDR3 is built from 13 residues. V lost 2 bases and J lost 9, with 12 bases in between. Germline V gene data show CDR1 as SGHRS and CDR2 as YFSETQ. The CDR3 coding sequence is TGCGCCAGCAGCTTAAACCTGATGAGTGAGCAGTTCTTC. It is translated as CASSLNLMSEQFF.

This clonotype was detected only once. The rearrangement joins TRBV29-1 to TRBJ2-3; D is unresolved. Per the germline V gene, CDR1 is SQVTM and CDR2 is ANQGSEA. The CDR3 runs to 16 residues. V was pared by 0 bases and J by 6 bases, with 19 bases between. For the CDR3, the DNA is TGCAGCGTTGAAGATCCCGGACCAGCCGTCCTTGATACGCAGTATTTT. Translation gives CSVEDPGPAVLDTQYF.

The CDR3 DNA reads as TGTGCCAGCAGTTTATTAGGGGGCGAGCAGTACTTC. As protein: CASSLLGGEQYF. The chain employs TRBV28 and TRBJ2-7; tentative D call: TRBD1 (6 bases). Germline loops: CDR1 MDHEN, CDR2 SYDVKM. The CDR3 runs 12 residues. Trimming took off 1 base at V and 6 bases at J, with 7 bases between the two ends.

This clonotype has just one count. V is TRBV6-1 and J is TRBJ2-1; D gene unclear. V was cut by 3 bases and J by 5 bases, with 8 bases left in between. The V gene's germline CDR1 is MNHNS and CDR2 SASEGT. The CDR3 consists of 13 residues. CDR3: CASSDSTDNEQFF. CDR3 bases: TGTGCCAGCAGTGATAGTACGGACAATGAGCAGTTCTTC.